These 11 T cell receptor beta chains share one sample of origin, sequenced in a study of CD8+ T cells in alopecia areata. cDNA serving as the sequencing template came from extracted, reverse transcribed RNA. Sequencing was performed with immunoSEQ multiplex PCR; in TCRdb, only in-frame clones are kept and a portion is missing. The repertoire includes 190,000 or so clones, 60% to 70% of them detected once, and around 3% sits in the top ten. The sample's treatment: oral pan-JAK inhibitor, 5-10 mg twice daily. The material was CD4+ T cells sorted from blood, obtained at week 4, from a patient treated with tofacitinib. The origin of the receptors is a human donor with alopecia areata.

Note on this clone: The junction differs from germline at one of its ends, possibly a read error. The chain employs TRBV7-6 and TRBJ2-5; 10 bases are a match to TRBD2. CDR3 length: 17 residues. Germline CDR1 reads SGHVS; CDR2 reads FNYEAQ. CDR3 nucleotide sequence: TGTGCCAGCAGCTTATACTCCTCGCCGGGACTAGCGTATCCGTTGGACTTC. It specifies CASSLYSSPGLAYPLDF.

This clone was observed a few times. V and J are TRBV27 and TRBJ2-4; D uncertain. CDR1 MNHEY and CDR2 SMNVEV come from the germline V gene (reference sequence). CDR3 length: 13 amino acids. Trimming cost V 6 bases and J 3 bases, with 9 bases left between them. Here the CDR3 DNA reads TGTGCCAGCAGCCGTTCAGACAAAAACATTCAGTACTTC. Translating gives CASSRSDKNIQYF.

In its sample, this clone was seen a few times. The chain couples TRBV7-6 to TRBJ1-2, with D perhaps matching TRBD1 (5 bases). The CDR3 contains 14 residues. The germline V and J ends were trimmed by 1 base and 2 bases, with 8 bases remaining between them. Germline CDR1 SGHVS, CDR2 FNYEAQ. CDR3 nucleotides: TGTGCCAGCAGCTTAGGGGCAGGGAACTATGGCTACACCTTC. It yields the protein CASSLGAGNYGYTF.

This CDR3 is CASSQNMLPGKLFF. The DNA for the CDR3 is TGCGCCAGCAGCCAAAATATGTTGCCCGGAAAACTGTTTTTT. V usage is TRBV4-1 and J usage is TRBJ1-4; D gene unclear. This CDR3 is built from 14 residues. Per the germline V gene, CDR1 is MGHRA and CDR2 is YSYEKL. With 2 bases removed from V and 10 bases from J, the gap between germline ends came to 14 bases.

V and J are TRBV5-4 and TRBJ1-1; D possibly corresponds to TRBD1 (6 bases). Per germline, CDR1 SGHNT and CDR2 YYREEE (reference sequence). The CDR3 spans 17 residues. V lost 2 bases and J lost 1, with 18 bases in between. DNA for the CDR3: TGTGCCAGCAGCTTAGGGGGTCAAAGACCATCGAACACTGAAGCTTTCTTT. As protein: CASSLGGQRPSNTEAFF. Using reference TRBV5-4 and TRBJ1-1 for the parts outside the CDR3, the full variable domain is ETGVTQSPTHLIKTRGQQVTLRCSSQSGHNTVSWYQQALGQGPQFIFQYYREEENGRGNFPPRFSGLQFPNYSSELNVNALELDDSALYLCASSLGGQRPSNTEAFFGQGTRLTVV.

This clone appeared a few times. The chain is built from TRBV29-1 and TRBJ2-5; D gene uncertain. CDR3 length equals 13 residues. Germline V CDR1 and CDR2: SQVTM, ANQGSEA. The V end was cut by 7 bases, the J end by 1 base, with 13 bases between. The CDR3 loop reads CSGSQSLQETQYF. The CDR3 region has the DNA TGCAGCGGGTCGCAGTCGCTCCAAGAGACCCAGTACTTC.

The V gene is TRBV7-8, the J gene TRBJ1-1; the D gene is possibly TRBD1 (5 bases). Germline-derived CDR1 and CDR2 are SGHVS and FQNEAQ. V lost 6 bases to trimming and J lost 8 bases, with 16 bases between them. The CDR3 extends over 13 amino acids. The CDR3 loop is CASSRNRDGEAFF. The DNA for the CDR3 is TGTGCCAGCAGTCGTAACCGGGACGGAGAAGCTTTCTTT.

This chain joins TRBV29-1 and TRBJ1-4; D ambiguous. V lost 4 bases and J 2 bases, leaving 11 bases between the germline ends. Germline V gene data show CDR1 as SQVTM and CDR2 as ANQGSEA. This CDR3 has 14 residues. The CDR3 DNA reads TGCAGCGTTGCGGTGAGGGATACTAATGAAAAACTGTTTTTT. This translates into CSVAVRDTNEKLFF.

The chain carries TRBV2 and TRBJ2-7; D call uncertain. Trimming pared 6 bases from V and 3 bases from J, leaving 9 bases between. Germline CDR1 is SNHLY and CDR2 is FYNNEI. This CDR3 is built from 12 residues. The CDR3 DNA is TGTGCCAGCAGCCAAATGGTCTACGAGCAGTACTTC. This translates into CASSQMVYEQYF. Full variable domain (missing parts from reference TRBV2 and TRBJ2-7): EPEVTQTPSHQVTQMGQEVILRCVPISNHLYFYWYRQILGQKVEFLVSFYNNEISEKSEIFDDQFSVERPDGSNFTLKIRSTKLEDSAMYFCASSQMVYEQYFGPGTRLTVT.

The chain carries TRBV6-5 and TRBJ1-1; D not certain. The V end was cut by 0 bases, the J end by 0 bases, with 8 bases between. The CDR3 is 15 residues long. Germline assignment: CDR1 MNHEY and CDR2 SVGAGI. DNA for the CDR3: TGTGCCAGCAGTTACTCTAGGACGCTGAACACTGAAGCTTTCTTT. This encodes CASSYSRTLNTEAFF.

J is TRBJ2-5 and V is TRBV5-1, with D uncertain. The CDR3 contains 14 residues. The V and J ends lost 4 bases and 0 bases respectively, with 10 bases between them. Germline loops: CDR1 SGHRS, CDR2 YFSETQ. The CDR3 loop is CASSPGGYQETQYF. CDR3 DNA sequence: TGCGCCAGCAGCCCCGGCGGTTACCAAGAGACCCAGTACTTC.